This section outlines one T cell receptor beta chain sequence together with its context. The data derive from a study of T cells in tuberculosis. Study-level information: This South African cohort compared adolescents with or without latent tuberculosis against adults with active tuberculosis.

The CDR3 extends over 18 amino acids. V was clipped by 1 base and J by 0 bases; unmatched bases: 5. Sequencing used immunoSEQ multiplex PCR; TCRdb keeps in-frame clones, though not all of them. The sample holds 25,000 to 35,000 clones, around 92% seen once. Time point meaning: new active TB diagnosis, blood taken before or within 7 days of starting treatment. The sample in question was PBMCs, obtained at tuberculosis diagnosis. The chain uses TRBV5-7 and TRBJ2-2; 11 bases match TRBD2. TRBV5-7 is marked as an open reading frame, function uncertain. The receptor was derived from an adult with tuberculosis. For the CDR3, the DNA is TGTGCCAGCAGCTTGATGACTAGCGGGGAATCGAACACCGGGGAGCTGTTTTTT. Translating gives CASSLMTSGESNTGELFF.